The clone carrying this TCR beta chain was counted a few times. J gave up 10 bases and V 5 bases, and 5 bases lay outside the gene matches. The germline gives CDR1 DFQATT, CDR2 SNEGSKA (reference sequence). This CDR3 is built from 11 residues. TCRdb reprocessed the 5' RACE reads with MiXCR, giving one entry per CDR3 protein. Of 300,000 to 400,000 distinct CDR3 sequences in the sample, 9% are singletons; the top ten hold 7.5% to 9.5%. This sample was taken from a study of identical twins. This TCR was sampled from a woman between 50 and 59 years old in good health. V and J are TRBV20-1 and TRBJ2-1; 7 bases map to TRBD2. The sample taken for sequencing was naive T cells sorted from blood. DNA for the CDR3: TGCAGTGCTCCTAGCGGCAGGGAGCAGTTCTTC. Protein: CSAPSGREQFF.